The present T cell receptor beta chain was sequenced within a study of graft-versus-host responses after intestinal transplantation. Background on the study: Each recipient received anti-thymocyte globulin induction, then tacrolimus and steroids for 3 to 4 years. General study points: Analysis identified GvH clones in recipient marrow, with some appearing first in ileum or blood. Allograft graft-versus-host to host-versus-graft clonal ratios ran high in patients with graft-donor T cell macrochimerism. Peak GvH clone levels in circulation were associated with early post-transplant HvG declines.

On this clone itself: What it binds is not known.

Using immunoSEQ multiplex PCR, the repertoire was profiled, and TCRdb retains in-frame clones only, with some absent. Among 96,000 or so clones listed, roughly 92% were seen once. The CDR3 consists of 17 residues. V lost 4 bases to trimming and J lost 0 bases; unmatched junction nucleotides: 11. Germline-derived CDR1 and CDR2 are MGHRA and YSYEKL. The receptor's source is a human donor who received an intestinal transplant. The sequencing used unstimulated CD4+ T cells sorted from spleen or lymph node cells, collected before intestinal transplant. This sequence joins TRBV4-1 and TRBJ2-7; 8 bases align to TRBD2. CDR3 DNA: TGCGCCAGCAGCCTGGACAGCGGGAGCCCTTTCTCCTACGAGCAGTACTTC. Its translation: CASSLDSGSPFSYEQYF.